This T cell receptor beta chain was retrieved from a study of T cell responses to AZD1222 COVID-19 vaccine. The protocol was immunoSEQ multiplex PCR, while the TCRdb copy is restricted to in-frame clones and leaves out a portion. The profile shows 160,000 or so clones, more than 80% of them singletons. Broader study findings: Reportedly, nearly half of unique spike TCRs recognized epitopes outside B.1.351/B.1.1.7 mutations.

This clone was picked up one time. Its target is unknown. The CDR3 consists of 15 residues. CDR1 MNHEY and CDR2 SVGAGI come from the germline V gene. The V end lost 0 bases, the J end lost 2 bases, and 9 bases lay between the germline ends. This receptor was taken from an adult who received the MenACWY meningococcal vaccine as a control. The sample here was peripheral blood, taken 28 days after the second dose of the MenACWY control vaccine. The chain uses TRBV6-5 and TRBJ2-3, with D unclear. The CDR3: CASSYSTIITDTQYF. CDR3 in DNA: TGTGCCAGCAGTTACTCAACAATAATCACAGATACGCAGTATTTT.